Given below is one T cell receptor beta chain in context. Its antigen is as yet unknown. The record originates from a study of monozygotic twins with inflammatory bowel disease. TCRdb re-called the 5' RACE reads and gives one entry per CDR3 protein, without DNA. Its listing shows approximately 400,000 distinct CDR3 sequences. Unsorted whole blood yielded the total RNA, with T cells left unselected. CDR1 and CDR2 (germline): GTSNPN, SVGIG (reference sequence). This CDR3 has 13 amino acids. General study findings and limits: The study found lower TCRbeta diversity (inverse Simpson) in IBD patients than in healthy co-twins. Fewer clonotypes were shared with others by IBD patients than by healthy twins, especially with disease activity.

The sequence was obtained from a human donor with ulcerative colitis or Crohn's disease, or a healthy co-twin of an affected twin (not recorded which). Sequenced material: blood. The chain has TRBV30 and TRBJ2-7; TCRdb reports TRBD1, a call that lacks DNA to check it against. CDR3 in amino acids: CAWSVLGTGEQYF.